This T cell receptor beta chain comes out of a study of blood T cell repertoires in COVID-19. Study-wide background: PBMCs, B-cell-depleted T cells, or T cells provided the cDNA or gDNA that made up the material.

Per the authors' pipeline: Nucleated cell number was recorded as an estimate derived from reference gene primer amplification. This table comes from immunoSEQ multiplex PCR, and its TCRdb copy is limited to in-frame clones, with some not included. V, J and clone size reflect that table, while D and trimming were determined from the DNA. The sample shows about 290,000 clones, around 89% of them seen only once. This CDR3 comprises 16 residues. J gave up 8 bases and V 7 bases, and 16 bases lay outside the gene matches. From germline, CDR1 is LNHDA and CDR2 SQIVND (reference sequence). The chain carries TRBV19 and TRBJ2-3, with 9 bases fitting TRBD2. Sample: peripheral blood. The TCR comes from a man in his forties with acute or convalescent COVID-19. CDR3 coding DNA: TGTGCCAGTACGTCTAGCGGGGACTATCCAGTGGCTACGCAGTATTTT. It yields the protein CASTSSGDYPVATQYF.